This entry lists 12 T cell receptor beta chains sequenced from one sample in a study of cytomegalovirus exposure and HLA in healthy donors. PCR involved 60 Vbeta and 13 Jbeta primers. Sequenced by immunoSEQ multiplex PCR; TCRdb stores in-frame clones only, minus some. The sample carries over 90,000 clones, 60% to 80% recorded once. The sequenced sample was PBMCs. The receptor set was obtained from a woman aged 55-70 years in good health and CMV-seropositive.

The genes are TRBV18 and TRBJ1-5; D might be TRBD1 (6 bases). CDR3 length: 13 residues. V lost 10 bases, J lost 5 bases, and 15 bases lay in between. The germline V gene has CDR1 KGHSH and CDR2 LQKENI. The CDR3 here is CATRKDRHQPQHF. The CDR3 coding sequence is TGTGCCACCAGAAAGGACAGACATCAGCCCCAGCATTTT.

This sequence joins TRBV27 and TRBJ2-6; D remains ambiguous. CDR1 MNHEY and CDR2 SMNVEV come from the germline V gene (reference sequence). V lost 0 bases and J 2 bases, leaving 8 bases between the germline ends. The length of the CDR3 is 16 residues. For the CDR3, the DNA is TGTGCCAGCAGTTTATCGAACGCAGCTGGGGCCAACGTCCTGACTTTC. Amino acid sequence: CASSLSNAAGANVLTF.

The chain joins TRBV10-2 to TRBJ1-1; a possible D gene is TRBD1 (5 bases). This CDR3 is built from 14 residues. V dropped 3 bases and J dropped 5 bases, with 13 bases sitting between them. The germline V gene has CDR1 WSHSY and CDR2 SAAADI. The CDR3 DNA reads TGCGCCAGCAGTGAATTGGGGGGGAATACTGAAGCTTTCTTT. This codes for CASSELGGNTEAFF.

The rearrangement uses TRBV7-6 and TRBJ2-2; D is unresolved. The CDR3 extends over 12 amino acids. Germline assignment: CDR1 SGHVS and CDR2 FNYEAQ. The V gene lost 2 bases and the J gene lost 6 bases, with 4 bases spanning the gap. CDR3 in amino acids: CASSLISGELFF. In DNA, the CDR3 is TGTGCCAGCAGCTTAATATCCGGGGAGCTGTTTTTT.

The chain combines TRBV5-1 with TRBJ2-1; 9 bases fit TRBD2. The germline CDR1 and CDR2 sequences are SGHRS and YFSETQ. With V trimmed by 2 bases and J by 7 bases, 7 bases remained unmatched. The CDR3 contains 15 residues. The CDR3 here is CASSFLAGGGNEQFF. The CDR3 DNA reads TGCGCCAGCAGCTTTCTGGCGGGAGGGGGGAATGAGCAGTTCTTC.

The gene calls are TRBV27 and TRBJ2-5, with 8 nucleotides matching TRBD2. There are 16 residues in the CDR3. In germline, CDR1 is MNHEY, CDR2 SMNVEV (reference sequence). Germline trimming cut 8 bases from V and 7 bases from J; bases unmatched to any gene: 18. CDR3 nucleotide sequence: TGTGCCAGCTGTCCGACTAGCGTAAAAACCCATGGGACCCAGTACTTC. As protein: CASCPTSVKTHGTQYF.

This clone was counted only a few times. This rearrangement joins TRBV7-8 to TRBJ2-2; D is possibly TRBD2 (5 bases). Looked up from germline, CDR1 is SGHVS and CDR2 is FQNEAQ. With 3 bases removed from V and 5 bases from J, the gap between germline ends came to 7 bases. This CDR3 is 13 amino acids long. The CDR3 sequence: CASSFAGTGELFF. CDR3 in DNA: TGTGCCAGCAGCTTCGCGGGTACCGGGGAGCTGTTTTTT.

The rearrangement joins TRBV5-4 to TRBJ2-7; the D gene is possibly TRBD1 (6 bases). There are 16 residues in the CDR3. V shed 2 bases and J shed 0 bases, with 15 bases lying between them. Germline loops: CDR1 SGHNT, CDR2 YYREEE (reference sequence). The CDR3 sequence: CASSLVGQLSSYEQYF. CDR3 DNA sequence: TGTGCCAGCAGCTTAGTCGGACAGCTGAGCTCCTACGAGCAGTACTTC. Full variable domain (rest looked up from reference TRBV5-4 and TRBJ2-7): ETGVTQSPTHLIKTRGQQVTLRCSSQSGHNTVSWYQQALGQGPQFIFQYYREEENGRGNFPPRFSGLQFPNYSSELNVNALELDDSALYLCASSLVGQLSSYEQYFGPGTRLTVT.

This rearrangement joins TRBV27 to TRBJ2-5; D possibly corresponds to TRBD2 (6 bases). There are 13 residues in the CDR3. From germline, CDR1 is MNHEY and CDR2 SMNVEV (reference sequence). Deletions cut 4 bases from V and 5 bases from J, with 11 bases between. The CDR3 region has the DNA TGTGCCAGCAGTTCCCGGGAGAAGGAGACCCAGTACTTC. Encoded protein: CASSSREKETQYF.

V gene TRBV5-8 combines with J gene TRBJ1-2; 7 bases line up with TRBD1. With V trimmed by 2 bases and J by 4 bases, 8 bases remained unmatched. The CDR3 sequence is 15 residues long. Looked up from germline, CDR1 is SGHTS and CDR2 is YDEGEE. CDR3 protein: CASSLDDRVFYGYTF. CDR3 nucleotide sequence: TGTGCCAGCAGCTTAGATGACAGGGTCTTCTATGGCTACACCTTC. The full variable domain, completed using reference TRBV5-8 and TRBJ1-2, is EAGVTQSPTHLIKTRGQQATLRCSPISGHTSVYWYQQALGLGLQFLLWYDEGEERNRGNFPPRFSGRQFPNYSSELNVNALELEDSALYLCASSLDDRVFYGYTFGSGTRLTVV.

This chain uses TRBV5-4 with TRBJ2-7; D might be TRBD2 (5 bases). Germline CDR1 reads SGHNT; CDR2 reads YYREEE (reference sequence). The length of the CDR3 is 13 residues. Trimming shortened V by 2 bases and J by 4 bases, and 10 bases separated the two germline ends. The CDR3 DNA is TGTGCCAGCAGCTTAGCGGTGGATTACGAGCAGTACTTC. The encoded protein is CASSLAVDYEQYF.

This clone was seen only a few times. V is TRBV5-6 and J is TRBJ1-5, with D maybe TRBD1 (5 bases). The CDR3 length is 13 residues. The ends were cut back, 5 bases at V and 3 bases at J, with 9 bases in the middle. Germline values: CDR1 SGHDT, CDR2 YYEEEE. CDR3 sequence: CASSSGYNQPQHF. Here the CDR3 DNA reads TGTGCCAGCAGTTCAGGGTACAATCAGCCCCAGCATTTT.